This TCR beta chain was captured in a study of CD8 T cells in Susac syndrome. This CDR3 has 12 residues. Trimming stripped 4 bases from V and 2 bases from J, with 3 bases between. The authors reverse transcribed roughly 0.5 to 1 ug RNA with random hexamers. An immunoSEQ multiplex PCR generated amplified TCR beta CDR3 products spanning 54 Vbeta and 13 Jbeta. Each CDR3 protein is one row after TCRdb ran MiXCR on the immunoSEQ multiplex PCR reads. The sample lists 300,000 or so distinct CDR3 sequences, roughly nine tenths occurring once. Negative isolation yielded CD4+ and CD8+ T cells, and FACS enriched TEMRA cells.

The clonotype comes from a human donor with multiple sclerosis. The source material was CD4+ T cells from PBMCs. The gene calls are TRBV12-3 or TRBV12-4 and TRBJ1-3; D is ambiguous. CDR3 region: CASSYTGNTIYF. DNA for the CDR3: TGTGCCAGCAGTTACACTGGAAACACCATATATTTT.